Described below is a single T cell receptor beta chain sequence and its context. These data come from a study of post-analysis software for immune sequencing data. Overall study context: Relapsing-remitting, secondary progressive and progressive-relapsing forms made up the multiple sclerosis disease courses.

The TCR beta cDNA libraries contained unique molecular identifiers. T cells numbering roughly 0.95 to 10 million gave rise to a few hundred thousand cDNA molecules. TCRdb called the PCR reads again in MiXCR, with one record for every CDR3 protein. The sample comprises about 560,000 distinct CDR3 sequences, roughly 45% of which are singletons, and under 2% rests with the top ten. The source of this sequence is a girl aged 5 to 17 with multiple sclerosis. What was sequenced was blood.

The CDR3 loop is CASQTAADYEQYF. The CDR3, as DNA: TGTGCCAGCCAAACCGCAGCCGACTACGAGCAGTACTTC. The chain is built from TRBV2 and TRBJ2-5; D is uncertain. The J call may be mistaken, given a closer DNA end match to TRBJ2-7. The germline CDR1 and CDR2 sequences are SNHLY and FYNNEI. This CDR3 has 13 residues.